The 28 T cell receptor beta chains below come from one sample, sequenced in a study of blood T cell repertoires in COVID-19. The assay was immunoSEQ multiplex PCR, and TCRdb's table has in-frame clones only and misses some. The repertoire has roughly 47,000 clones, approximately 83% of them found once; the top ten carry more than 25%. The sequenced sample consisted of peripheral blood. Receptor source: a woman older than 75 with COVID-19, enrolled during active disease.

The chain carries TRBV29-1 and TRBJ1-1, with 7 bases identical to TRBD1. The germline gives CDR1 SQVTM, CDR2 ANQGSEA. The CDR3 consists of 12 residues. V lost 2 bases to trimming and J lost 4 bases; unmatched junction nucleotides: 1. The CDR3: CSVEQGGTEAFF. The CDR3 DNA follows: TGCAGCGTTGAACAGGGGGGCACTGAAGCTTTCTTT. The full variable domain, rest sourced from reference TRBV29-1 and TRBJ1-1, is SAVISQKPSRDICQRGTSLTIQCQVDSQVTMMFWYRQQPGQSLTLIATANQGSEATYESGFVIDKFPISRPNLTFSTLTVSNMSPEDSSIYLCSVEQGGTEAFFGQGTRLTVV.

This chain joins TRBV4-3 and TRBJ1-6; TRBD1 matches at 11 bases. V lost 3 bases and J lost 9; bases outside the gene matches: 1. Germline V CDR1 and CDR2: LGHNA, YSLEER. CDR3 length: 14 amino acids. In nucleotides, the CDR3 is TGCGCCAGCAGCCAGGACAGGGGGCTTTCACCCCTCCACTTT. Translation gives CASSQDRGLSPLHF.

The rearrangement uses TRBV19 and TRBJ1-1; D is unresolved. V gave up 6 bases and J gave up 0 bases, with 8 bases separating them. This CDR3 is built from 13 residues. From germline, CDR1 is LNHDA and CDR2 SQIVND (reference sequence). The CDR3 is CASRERVNTEAFF. CDR3 DNA sequence: TGTGCCAGTAGAGAGAGAGTGAACACTGAAGCTTTCTTT.

The J gene is TRBJ2-2, the V gene TRBV15; 7 bases fit TRBD2. Unmatched junction bases numbered 5, after V lost 0 bases and J lost 4 bases. Germline CDR1 is LNHNV and CDR2 is YYDKDF (reference sequence). This CDR3 contains 16 residues. The CDR3 sequence is CATSRESAGLTGELFF. DNA for the CDR3: TGTGCCACCAGCAGAGAGTCAGCGGGGCTCACCGGGGAGCTGTTTTTT.

The V gene is TRBV9, the J gene TRBJ2-3; 14 bases fit TRBD2. Germline CDR1 is SGDLS and CDR2 is YYNGEE. V shed 3 bases, J shed 4 bases, and the junction held 7 bases outside the gene matches. The CDR3 spans 17 residues. The CDR3 DNA is TGTGCCAGCAGCGCCGAGGCGGGACTAGCGGGAGCAGATACGCAGTATTTT. It encodes CASSAEAGLAGADTQYF.

The V and J genes are TRBV19 and TRBJ1-1; a possible D gene is TRBD1 (5 bases). V lost 6 bases and J lost 3, with 11 bases in between. CDR1 and CDR2 (germline): LNHDA, SQIVND (reference sequence). This CDR3 has 13 amino acids. CDR3 residues: CASSPGVYTEAFF. The CDR3 DNA sequence: TGTGCCAGTAGCCCGGGGGTGTACACTGAAGCTTTCTTT.

V is TRBV28 and J is TRBJ1-5; D is undetermined. Trimming left V 6 bases short and J 2 bases short, with 11 bases between. From germline, CDR1 is MDHEN and CDR2 SYDVKM. CDR3 length: 14 amino acids. Written as DNA, the CDR3 is TGTGCCAGCAGCCGGTATGGAGGCAATCAGCCCCAGCATTTT. This gives the protein CASSRYGGNQPQHF.

This sequence joins TRBV7-8 and TRBJ2-1, with TRBD2 as a possible D gene (7 bases). The CDR3 length is 15 residues. Between the trimmed V and J ends, which lost 1 base and 7 bases, there was a span of 14 bases. CDR1 SGHVS and CDR2 FQNEAQ come from the germline V gene. CDR3 protein: CASSLVGGAGNEQFF. The CDR3 nucleotides are TGTGCCAGCAGCTTAGTGGGGGGGGCCGGTAATGAGCAGTTCTTC.

The chain couples TRBV18 to TRBJ2-3, with a tentative D call TRBD2 (6 bases). Germline V gene data show CDR1 as KGHSH and CDR2 as LQKENI. This CDR3 region has 15 residues. With 3 bases removed from V and 0 bases from J, the gap between germline ends came to 10 bases. CDR3 in DNA: TGTGCCAGCTCACCTCCCGGGGGAAGCACAGATACGCAGTATTTT. Its translation: CASSPPGGSTDTQYF.

In its sample, this clone was seen a few times. The V gene is TRBV7-9, the J gene TRBJ1-1; D not certain. V lost 1 base to trimming and J lost 7 bases, with 10 bases between them. CDR1 is SEHNR and CDR2 is FQNEAQ in the germline V gene (reference sequence). CDR3 size: 13 residues. CDR3 residues: CASSLGTSGEAFF. The DNA of the CDR3 is TGTGCCAGCAGCTTAGGCACTTCCGGTGAAGCTTTCTTT.

This chain links TRBV7-9 with TRBJ2-1; no clear D gene. Trimming removed 1 base from V and 6 bases from J, with 7 bases in between. The CDR3 consists of 13 residues. The V gene's germline CDR1 is SEHNR and CDR2 FQNEAQ (reference sequence). CDR3 nucleotide sequence: TGTGCCAGCAGCTTAGACAGACCCAATGAGCAGTTCTTC. Residues: CASSLDRPNEQFF.

For the CDR3, the DNA is TGTGCCAGCAGCTTAGATATGGCCGGCTACACCTTC. Translation: CASSLDMAGYTF. V is TRBV11-1 and J is TRBJ1-2; D is unclear. Germline CDR1 SGHAT, CDR2 FQDESV (reference sequence). The V gene lost 1 base and the J gene lost 8 bases, with 8 bases spanning the gap. The CDR3 contains 12 residues.

The rearrangement uses TRBV19 and TRBJ2-2; 8 positions agree with TRBD2. Germline assignment: CDR1 LNHDA and CDR2 SQIVND (reference sequence). The CDR3 sequence is 17 residues long. V trimming: 7 bases; J trimming: 4 bases; junction bases outside the gene matches: 14. CDR3 sequence reads: CASKAWRGASGTGELFF. CDR3 DNA sequence: TGTGCCAGTAAGGCCTGGCGGGGGGCCTCGGGCACCGGGGAGCTGTTTTTT.

The chain joins TRBV24-1 to TRBJ2-3; no definite D call. Germline V gives CDR1 KGHDR, CDR2 SFDVKD. The CDR3 spans 15 residues. Trimming left V 4 bases short and J 1 base short, with 11 bases between. The CDR3, as DNA: TGTGCCACCAGTGAACCAGGCTCAGGCACAGATACGCAGTATTTT. Amino acids: CATSEPGSGTDTQYF.

V gene TRBV4-2 combines with J gene TRBJ1-1; no clear D. Germline CDR1 LGHNA, CDR2 YNFKEQ. Trimming removed 3 bases from V and 1 base from J, with 12 bases in between. The CDR3 has 15 residues. DNA of the CDR3: TGTGCCAGCAGCCACGCCGTACCGGGGAACACTGAAGCTTTCTTT. It is translated as CASSHAVPGNTEAFF.

The CDR3 spells CASSSGTSGDGTQYF. CDR3 nucleotide sequence: TGTGCCAGCAGCTCCGGGACTAGCGGCGATGGTACGCAGTATTTT. The rearrangement uses TRBV7-9 and TRBJ2-3, with 11 bases fitting TRBD2. The germline gives CDR1 SEHNR, CDR2 FQNEAQ (reference sequence). The length of the CDR3 is 15 residues. After removal of 4 bases from V and 8 bases from J, the junction contained 8 bases not matched to a gene.

The rearrangement uses TRBV15 and TRBJ1-4, with a weak D call TRBD1 (6 bases). Per germline, CDR1 LNHNV and CDR2 YYDKDF (reference sequence). Trimming took 5 bases from V and 7 from J, leaving 17 bases between them. CDR3 size: 15 residues. This CDR3 is CATSDTQGRSEKLFF. CDR3 nucleotide sequence: TGTGCCACCAGCGATACACAGGGAAGGAGTGAAAAACTGTTTTTT. The full variable domain, with the rest looked up from reference TRBV15 and TRBJ1-4, is DAMVIQNPRYQVTQFGKPVTLSCSQTLNHNVMYWYQQKSSQAPKLLFHYYDKDFNNEADTPDNFQSRRPNTSFCFLDIRSPGLGDTAMYLCATSDTQGRSEKLFFGSGTQLSVL.

The gene calls are TRBV7-8 and TRBJ1-1; 7 positions agree with TRBD1. This CDR3 contains 14 residues. J gave up 4 bases and V 2 bases, and 4 bases lay outside the gene matches. Per germline, CDR1 SGHVS and CDR2 FQNEAQ. The CDR3 sequence: CASSLQGVITEAFF. The DNA for the CDR3 is TGTGCCAGCAGCTTACAGGGGGTAATCACTGAAGCTTTCTTT.

The sample holds many counts of this clone. This chain uses TRBV7-9 with TRBJ2-7; 9 bases are a match to TRBD1. After removal of 4 bases from V and 2 bases from J, the junction contained 6 bases not matched to a gene. The CDR3 covers 15 residues. Germline-derived CDR1 and CDR2 are SEHNR and FQNEAQ (reference sequence). CDR3 DNA: TGTGCCAGCAGCTCTCCGGGACAGGGAGCCTACGAGCAGTACTTC. It yields the protein CASSSPGQGAYEQYF.

This chain joins TRBV19 and TRBJ2-7; 15 positions match TRBD2. J gave up 2 bases and V 5 bases, and 7 bases lay outside the gene matches. This CDR3 contains 17 residues. The germline V gene encodes CDR1 LNHDA and CDR2 SQIVND (reference sequence). CDR3 nucleotide sequence: TGTGCCAGTAGTTTCCGGACTAGCGGGAGGGCAACCTACGAGCAGTACTTC. Its translation is CASSFRTSGRATYEQYF.

The genes are TRBV9 and TRBJ2-2; 8 nucleotides match TRBD1. J lost 2 bases, V lost 6 bases, and 6 bases had no gene match. The germline CDR1 and CDR2 sequences are SGDLS and YYNGEE. The CDR3 is 15 residues long. CDR3 DNA sequence: TGTGCCAGCACCTTGGGACAGGTTAACACCGGGGAGCTGTTTTTT. Protein: CASTLGQVNTGELFF.

The genes are TRBV7-2 and TRBJ2-2; 10 nucleotides align to TRBD1. After removal of 2 bases from V and 5 bases from J, the junction contained 2 bases not matched to a gene. CDR3 size: 15 residues. Germline V lookup: CDR1 SGHTA, CDR2 FQGNSA. The CDR3 region is CASSLRDRGTGELFF. The CDR3 bases are TGTGCCAGCAGCTTAAGGGACAGGGGAACCGGGGAGCTGTTTTTT.

This clone was detected only once. This chain uses TRBV28 with TRBJ1-2; D not resolved. The ends were cut back, 2 bases at V and 8 bases at J, with 6 bases in the middle. Per the germline V gene, CDR1 is MDHEN and CDR2 is SYDVKM. The CDR3 contains 11 residues. CDR3 residues: CASSLELGYTF. In nucleotides, the CDR3 is TGTGCCAGCAGTTTAGAGCTCGGCTACACCTTC.

This sequence joins TRBV2 and TRBJ1-1; D remains unclear. CDR1 is SNHLY and CDR2 is FYNNEI in the germline V gene. The length of the CDR3 is 13 residues. The V gene lost 3 bases and the J gene lost 6 bases, with 11 bases spanning the gap. The CDR3 DNA reads TGTGCCAGCAGTGATGCGGGAACGGCTGAAGCTTTCTTT. Its translation: CASSDAGTAEAFF. Variable domain in full (rest from reference TRBV2 and TRBJ1-1): EPEVTQTPSHQVTQMGQEVILRCVPISNHLYFYWYRQILGQKVEFLVSFYNNEISEKSEIFDDQFSVERPDGSNFTLKIRSTKLEDSAMYFCASSDAGTAEAFFGQGTRLTVV.

The V call is TRBV28, the J call TRBJ1-1; D is undetermined. V lost 3 bases and J 5 bases, leaving 19 bases between the germline ends. The CDR3 consists of 16 residues. Germline values: CDR1 MDHEN, CDR2 SYDVKM. The CDR3 DNA sequence: TGTGCCAGCAGTTTTGCTCAATCGGCCTTGCGGACTGAAGCTTTCTTT. Protein sequence: CASSFAQSALRTEAFF.

The chain couples TRBV5-4 to TRBJ2-3; TRBD2 aligns across 12 bases. CDR3 length equals 16 residues. The V gene end was trimmed by 4 bases and the J gene end by 0 bases; junction bases not matched to a gene: 3. The germline CDR1 and CDR2 sequences are SGHNT and YYREEE (reference sequence). Here the CDR3 DNA reads TGTGCCAGCAGCCCCGGGACTAGCGGGAGCACAGATACGCAGTATTTT. This codes for CASSPGTSGSTDTQYF.

The V and J genes are TRBV5-1 and TRBJ1-3; D is unresolved. V lost 6 bases to trimming and J lost 0 bases, with 13 bases between them. This CDR3 region has 15 residues. CDR1 and CDR2 (germline): SGHRS, YFSETQ. CDR3 in amino acids: CASTSEGGSGNTIYF. CDR3 in DNA: TGCGCCAGCACGTCTGAGGGTGGCTCTGGAAACACCATATATTTT.

The rearrangement links TRBV29-1 to TRBJ2-1; D not certain. Per germline, CDR1 SQVTM and CDR2 ANQGSEA. This CDR3 is built from 12 residues. Trimming took off 3 bases at V and 0 bases at J, with 3 bases between the two ends. The CDR3 bases are TGCAGCGTTGACAGCTCCTACAATGAGCAGTTCTTC. Translation gives CSVDSSYNEQFF.